A single sample is the source of the 7 T cell receptor beta chains below, sequenced in a study of cytomegalovirus exposure and HLA in healthy donors. Vbeta (60) and Jbeta (13) primers were used in the PCR. Sequencing used immunoSEQ multiplex PCR; TCRdb keeps in-frame clones, though not all of them. The sample consists of hundreds of thousands of clones, about three quarters of them appearing once. Input material: PBMCs. The receptors shown here come from a man aged 18-30 years in good health and CMV-seronegative.

The chain joins TRBV12-5 to TRBJ2-2; no clear D. V was trimmed by 3 bases and J by 5 bases, leaving 4 bases between them. This CDR3 comprises 12 residues. The germline CDR1 and CDR2 sequences are LGHNT and FRNRAP. CDR3 nucleotides: TGTGCTAGTGGTTTCTATACCGGGGAGCTGTTTTTT. Encoded protein: CASGFYTGELFF.

The chain couples TRBV5-4 to TRBJ1-1; D may be TRBD1 (5 bases). V was trimmed by 4 bases and J by 3 bases, leaving 10 bases between them. Germline CDR1 SGHNT, CDR2 YYREEE (reference sequence). CDR3 length: 13 amino acids. The CDR3 reads CASSKDSHTEAFF. In nucleotides, the CDR3 is TGTGCCAGCAGCAAAGACAGTCACACTGAAGCTTTCTTT.

The chain combines TRBV28 with TRBJ2-3; D is undetermined. From germline, CDR1 is MDHEN and CDR2 SYDVKM. This CDR3 is 12 amino acids long. The germline V and J ends were trimmed by 6 bases and 9 bases, with 13 bases remaining between them. CDR3 region: CASSLSGRTQYF. In nucleotides, the CDR3 is TGTGCCAGCAGCCTTTCGGGTCGGACGCAGTATTTT.

The CDR3 coding sequence is TGTGCCAGCAGCCAAGGTAGAAGGACAGGGGGCCCCACTGAAGCTTTCTTT. This translates into CASSQGRRTGGPTEAFF. This sequence joins TRBV4-2 and TRBJ1-1; 11 positions match TRBD1. The CDR3 covers 17 residues. Trimming removed 1 base from V and 4 bases from J; junction bases left unmatched: 8. The V gene's germline CDR1 is LGHNA and CDR2 YNFKEQ.

CDR3 DNA sequence: TGTGCCAGCAGTTTTTTTGGCGGGATAAACACCGGGGAGCTGTTTTTT. Amino acid sequence: CASSFFGGINTGELFF. The chain links TRBV27 to TRBJ2-2; weak D call: TRBD2 (6 bases). V was shortened by 3 bases and J by 2 bases, with 13 bases between the two germline ends. Germline CDR1 and CDR2: MNHEY and SMNVEV (reference sequence). This CDR3 has 16 residues.

This clone has just a few counts. V is TRBV19 and J is TRBJ2-7, with 7 bases lining up with TRBD1. Germline-derived CDR1 and CDR2 are LNHDA and SQIVND (reference sequence). This CDR3 is 13 amino acids long. V lost 4 bases, J lost 2 bases, and 2 bases stayed unmatched. The CDR3 protein is CASSTGQTYEQYF. CDR3 DNA sequence: TGTGCCAGTAGTACGGGACAGACCTACGAGCAGTACTTC. Variable domain in full (rest from reference TRBV19 and TRBJ2-7): DGGITQSPKYLFRKEGQNVTLSCEQNLNHDAMYWYRQDPGQGLRLIYYSQIVNDFQKGDIAEGYSVSREKKESFPLTVTSAQKNPTAFYLCASSTGQTYEQYFGPGTRLTVT.

This chain links TRBV19 with TRBJ1-4, with no clear D. Trimming took off 5 bases at V and 5 bases at J, with 3 bases between the two ends. Germline CDR1 reads LNHDA; CDR2 reads SQIVND (reference sequence). There are 11 residues in the CDR3. The CDR3 nucleotides are TGTGCCAGTAGTTTAAATGAAAAACTGTTTTTT. Its protein product is CASSLNEKLFF.